This T cell receptor (beta chain) was profiled in a study of OX40 agonist ivuxolimab in advanced cancers. Sequencing was performed with immunoSEQ multiplex PCR; in TCRdb, only in-frame clones are kept and a portion is missing. The sample holds fewer than 95,000 clones, roughly 85% seen once. This clone was detected only a few times. The antigen is not known. Study-level results: At 0.1 to 3.0 mg/kg, CD4+ and CD8+ blood T cells expanded clonally by week 6.

Sequenced here: CD4+ or CD8+ T cells sorted from blood, sampled in a trial of the OX40 agonist ivuxolimab. The sequence derives from an adult with an advanced solid tumor such as melanoma, head and neck, liver or kidney cancer.

Here the CDR3 reads CASSLVRRAEDTEAFF. CDR3 in DNA: TGTGCCAGCAGCTTAGTTCGGAGGGCCGAGGACACTGAAGCTTTCTTT. The J gene is TRBJ1-1, the V gene TRBV7-8; D is uncertain. The length of the CDR3 is 16 residues. The germline V gene has CDR1 SGHVS and CDR2 FQNEAQ. Trimming removed 1 base at V and 3 bases at J, with 15 bases between.